This T cell receptor beta chain was identified during a study of neurological immune-mediated disorders. Findings and limits, study-wide: HTLV-1-associated myelopathy led in TCR clonal expansion, while multiple sclerosis ranked lowest, below healthy controls. No sharing of CDR3 amino acid sequences was observed among expanded clones across subjects, suggesting private repertoires in all groups.

Using its own MiXCR run on the 5' RACE reads, TCRdb lists one record per CDR3 protein. The sample contains 59,000 or so distinct CDR3 sequences, roughly 12% of which appear only once. This clonotype was seen many times. Antigen unknown. This CDR3 has 14 amino acids. Trimming cost V 2 bases and J 9 bases; bases outside gene matches: 6. From germline, CDR1 is MNHEY and CDR2 SVGAGI. Sequencing was performed on PBMCs. This sequence joins TRBV6-5 and TRBJ2-1, with 8 bases lining up with TRBD2. This TCR was sampled from a woman aged 55-75 years with HTLV-1-associated myelopathy (HAM/TSP). CDR3 protein: CASSYQGLASEQFF. CDR3 nucleotides: TGTGCCAGCAGTTACCAAGGACTAGCTAGTGAGCAGTTCTTC.